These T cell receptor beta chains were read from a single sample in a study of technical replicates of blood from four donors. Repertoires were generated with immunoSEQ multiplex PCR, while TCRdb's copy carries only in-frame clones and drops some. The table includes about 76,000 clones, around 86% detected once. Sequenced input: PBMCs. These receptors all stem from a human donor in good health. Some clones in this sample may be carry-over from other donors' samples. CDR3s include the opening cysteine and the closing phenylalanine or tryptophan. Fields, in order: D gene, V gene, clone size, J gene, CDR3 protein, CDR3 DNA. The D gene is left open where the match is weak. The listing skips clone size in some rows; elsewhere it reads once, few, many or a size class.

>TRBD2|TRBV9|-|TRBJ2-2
CASSHGTSGARGTGELFF
TGTGCCAGCAGTCACGGGACTAGCGGGGCGCGGGGAACCGGGGAGCTGTTTTTT
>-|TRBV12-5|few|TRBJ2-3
CATLQGVGDTQYF
TGTGCTACCCTACAAGGAGTTGGAGATACGCAGTATTTT
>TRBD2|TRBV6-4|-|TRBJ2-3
CASSDVSSGRDTQYF
TGTGCCAGCAGTGACGTTTCTAGCGGGAGGGATACGCAGTATTTT
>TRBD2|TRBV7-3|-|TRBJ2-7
CASSFGGGSSYEQYF
TGTGCCAGCAGCTTCGGGGGGGGGAGCTCCTACGAGCAGTACTTC
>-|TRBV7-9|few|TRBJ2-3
CASSLAGGDTQYF
TGTGCCAGCAGCTTAGCGGGGGGAGATACGCAGTATTTT
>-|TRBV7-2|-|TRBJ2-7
CASSSRGLSSYEQYF
TGTGCCAGCAGCTCACGGGGTTTAAGCTCCTACGAGCAGTACTTC
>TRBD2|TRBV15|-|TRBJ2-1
CATSKLTSGYNEQFF
TGTGCCACCAGCAAATTGACTAGCGGCTACAATGAGCAGTTCTTC
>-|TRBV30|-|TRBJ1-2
CACPAAVGYTF
TGTGCCTGCCCCGCGGCAGTTGGCTACACCTTC
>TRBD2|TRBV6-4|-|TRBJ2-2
CASSPSGRTGELFF
TGTGCGAGCAGCCCTAGCGGGAGAACCGGGGAGCTGTTTTTT
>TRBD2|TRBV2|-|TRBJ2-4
CASRGLAGNIQYF
TGTGCCAGCAGGGGACTAGCGGGAAACATTCAGTACTTC
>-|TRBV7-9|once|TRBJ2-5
CASSHLAGQAKTQYF
TGTGCCAGCAGCCACCTTGCTGGGCAGGCAAAGACCCAGTACTTC
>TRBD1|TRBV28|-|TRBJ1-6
CASSRDSGTASPLHF
TGTGCCAGCAGTCGCGATTCCGGGACAGCCAGTCCCCTCCACTTT
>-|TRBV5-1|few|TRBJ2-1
CASSPNYPSTFSEQFF
TGCGCCAGCAGCCCAAACTACCCTTCGACGTTCTCTGAGCAGTTCTTC
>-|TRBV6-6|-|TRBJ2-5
CASNLGGIGEETQYF
TGTGCCAGCAACCTCGGGGGAATAGGGGAAGAGACCCAGTACTTC
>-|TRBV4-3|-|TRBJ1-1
CASSQELHGARIAFF
TGCGCCAGCAGCCAAGAACTTCATGGGGCGCGAATAGCTTTCTTT